Below are 4 T cell receptor beta chains sequenced from a single sample in a study of T cells in Graves' hyperthyroidism and ophthalmopathy (dated by TCRdb to between 2019 and 2020). The library was produced with multiplex PCR. TCRdb names Illumina HiSeq 2000 as the instrument used. The TCR beta CDR3 regions were amplified from RNA transcripts. The TCR CDR3 was subjected to a first round of RT-PCR using the HTBI primer set and the Qiagen OneStep RT-PCR kit. The public reads were quality trimmed at Q25 with fastp and then assembled into clones with MiXCR by TCRdb, keeping productive beta chains. Every entry covers one CDR3 protein and lists the most common genes and DNA from its rows. The sample contains under 450,000 distinct CDR3 sequences, about 13% of them found a single time. The top ten clonotypes cover less than 25% of the sample. Sequenced sample: blood. These receptors came from a man younger than 40 with Graves' hyperthyroidism that later progressed to Graves' ophthalmopathy.

This clonotype was seen once. This chain links TRBV3-1 with TRBJ1-2; 10 nucleotides line up with TRBD1. There are 13 residues in the CDR3. The junction had 4 bases not matched to a gene; V was cut back by 6 bases and J by 6 bases. CDR1 LGHDT and CDR2 YNNKEL come from the germline V gene (reference sequence). The CDR3 here is CASRGTGVHGYTF. The DNA for the CDR3 is TGTGCCAGCAGAGGGACAGGGGTACATGGCTACACCTTC.

As for this clonotype: A much larger clonotype is one base distant, so this may be a read error. The CDR3 end shows no conserved phenylalanine or tryptophan, and so a read error is likely. The rearrangement links TRBV5-1 to TRBJ1-1; D not resolved. Germline CDR1 SGHRS, CDR2 YFSETQ. Between the trimmed V and J ends, which lost 2 bases and 4 bases, there was a span of 9 bases. This CDR3 is 13 amino acids long. This chain's CDR3 is CASSFSGGTEAFS. For the CDR3, the DNA is TGCGCCAGCAGCTTTTCCGGCGGCACTGAAGCTTTCTCT.

The V call is TRBV20-1, the J call TRBJ2-7, with D unclear. Per germline, CDR1 DFQATT and CDR2 SNEGSKA (reference sequence). V gave up 5 bases and J gave up 3 bases, with 11 bases separating them. The CDR3 extends over 12 amino acids. CDR3: CSASTEIYEQYF. CDR3 sequence (DNA): TGCAGTGCTTCGACGGAGATCTACGAGCAGTACTTC.

The sample holds many counts of this clonotype. J is TRBJ2-3 and V is TRBV2; D is possibly TRBD1 (5 bases). The V gene lost 4 bases and the J gene lost 2 bases, with 25 bases spanning the gap. This CDR3 contains 19 residues. From germline, CDR1 is SNHLY and CDR2 FYNNEI. CDR3: CASSGASQGSFISTDTQYF. DNA for the CDR3: TGTGCCAGCAGTGGAGCAAGTCAGGGAAGTTTCATTTCCACAGATACGCAGTATTTT.